Listed below are T cell receptor beta chains from one sample, sequenced in a study of beta chain features in type 1 diabetes. Produced via immunoSEQ multiplex PCR; TCRdb's table is partial and in-frame only. The table records some 240,000 clones, 16% of them present only once. The sequencing sample was made of naive CD4+ T cells from blood. These receptors all come from a man aged 30-40 years with type 1 diabetes. CDR3s include the opening cysteine and the closing phenylalanine or tryptophan. A D gene is named only where the DNA matches it firmly. Some rows mark clone size as missing; the rest say once, few, many or name a class of expanded clone.

V gene	D gene	clone size	J gene	CDR3 protein	CDR3 DNA
TRBV7-9	TRBD1	few	TRBJ1-1	CASSWGQGGEAFF	TGTGCCAGCAGCTGGGGACAGGGTGGAGAGGCTTTCTTT
TRBV4-1	TRBD1	-	TRBJ1-1	CASSRTGATEAFF	TGCGCCAGCAGCCGGACAGGGGCCACTGAAGCTTTCTTT
TRBV5-1	-	-	TRBJ2-7	CASSPAWTAAYEQYF	TGCGCCAGCAGTCCGGCCTGGACAGCCGCCTACGAGCAGTACTTC
TRBV9	TRBD1	few	TRBJ2-2	CASSLHSLRGLVTGELFF	TGTGCCAGCAGCCTCCATTCCCTCAGGGGGCTGGTCACCGGGGAGCTGTTTTTT
TRBV18	-	-	TRBJ2-7	CASSPVSGGGNEQYF	TGTGCCAGCTCACCAGTATCCGGGGGCGGGAACGAGCAGTACTTC
TRBV9	TRBD2	few	TRBJ2-3	CASSVAPAGVHADTQYF	TGTGCCAGCAGCGTAGCCCCAGCGGGAGTCCACGCAGATACGCAGTATTTT
TRBV30	TRBD1	-	TRBJ2-7	CAWTATGYEQYF	TGTGCCTGGACCGCGACAGGGTACGAGCAGTACTTC
TRBV11-1	TRBD1	few	TRBJ2-1	CASSFGQGSYNEQFF	TGTGCCAGCAGCTTCGGACAGGGGAGCTACAATGAGCAGTTCTTC
TRBV29-1	TRBD1	-	TRBJ2-5	CSVKQGAETQYF	TGCAGCGTAAAACAGGGGGCAGAGACCCAGTACTTC
TRBV10-3	-	few	TRBJ2-2	CASSYSATTGELFF	TGTGCCAGCAGTTACTCGGCGACAACCGGGGAGCTGTTTTTT
TRBV15	TRBD2	few	TRBJ2-1	CATSRDLGLAGEAQFF	TGTGCCACCAGCAGAGATCTAGGTCTAGCGGGAGAGGCGCAGTTCTTC
TRBV28	TRBD1	few	TRBJ2-1	CASSLRTGRANEQFF	TGTGCCAGCAGTTTACGGACAGGGAGAGCTAATGAGCAGTTCTTC
TRBV19	TRBD2	few	TRBJ2-1	CASTLAGAKDEQFF	TGTGCCAGTACCTTAGCGGGAGCAAAGGATGAGCAGTTCTTC
TRBV5-1	-	few	TRBJ2-1	CASSPGGSSYNEQFF	TGCGCCAGCAGCCCTGGAGGGAGCTCCTACAATGAGCAGTTCTTC
TRBV13	TRBD1	-	TRBJ1-2	CASSVGQGADGYTF	TGTGCCAGCAGCGTTGGACAGGGGGCTGATGGCTACACCTTC
TRBV19	-	-	TRBJ1-5	CASSIQGSNQPQHF	TGTGCCAGTAGTATACAGGGGAGCAATCAGCCCCAGCATTTT
TRBV6-5	-	-	TRBJ2-7	CASSYGQQAYEQYF	TGTGCCAGCAGTTACGGACAGCAGGCCTACGAGCAGTACTTC
TRBV20-1	-	few	TRBJ1-2	CSAANYGYTF	TGCAGTGCTGCTAACTATGGCTACACCTTC
TRBV10-1	-	-	TRBJ2-5	CASSEVGSKTQYF	TGCGCCAGCAGTGAAGTTGGGAGTAAGACCCAGTACTTC